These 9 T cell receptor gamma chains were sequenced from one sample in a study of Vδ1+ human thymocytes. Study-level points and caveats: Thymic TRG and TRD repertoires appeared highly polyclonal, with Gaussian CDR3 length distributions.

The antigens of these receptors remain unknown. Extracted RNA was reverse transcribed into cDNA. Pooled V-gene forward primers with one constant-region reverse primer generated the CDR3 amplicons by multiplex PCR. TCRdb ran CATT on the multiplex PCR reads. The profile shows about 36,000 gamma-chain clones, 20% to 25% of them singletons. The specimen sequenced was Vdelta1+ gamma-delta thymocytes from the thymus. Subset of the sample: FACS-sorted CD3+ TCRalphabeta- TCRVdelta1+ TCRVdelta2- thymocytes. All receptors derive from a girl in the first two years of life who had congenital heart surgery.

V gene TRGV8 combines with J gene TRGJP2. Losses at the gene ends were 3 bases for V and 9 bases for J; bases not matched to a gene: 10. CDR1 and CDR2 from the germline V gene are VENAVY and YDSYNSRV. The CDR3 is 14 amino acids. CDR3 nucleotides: TGTGCCACCTGGGATCCCCGCGGTCATTGGATCAAGACGTTT. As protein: CATWDPRGHWIKTF.

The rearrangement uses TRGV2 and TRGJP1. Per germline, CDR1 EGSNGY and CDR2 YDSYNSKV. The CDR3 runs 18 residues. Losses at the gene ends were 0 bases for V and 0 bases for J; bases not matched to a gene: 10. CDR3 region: CATWDGLVENTTGWFKIF. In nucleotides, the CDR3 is TGTGCCACCTGGGACGGGCTGGTGGAGAATACCACTGGTTGGTTCAAGATATTT.

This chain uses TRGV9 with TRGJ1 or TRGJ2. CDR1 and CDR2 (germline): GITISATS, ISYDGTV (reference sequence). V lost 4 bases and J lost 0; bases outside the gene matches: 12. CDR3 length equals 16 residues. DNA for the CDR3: TGTGCCTTGTGGGATGAATCCCACAAGAATTATTATAAGAAACTCTTT. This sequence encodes CALWDESHKNYYKKLF.

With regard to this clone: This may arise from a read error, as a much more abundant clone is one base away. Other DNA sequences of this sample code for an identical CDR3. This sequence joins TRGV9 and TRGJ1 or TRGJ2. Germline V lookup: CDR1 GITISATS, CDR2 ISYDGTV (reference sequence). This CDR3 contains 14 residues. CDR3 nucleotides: TGTGCCTTGTGGGAGGTGCCGAATTATTATAAAAAACTCTTT. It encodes CALWEVPNYYKKLF.

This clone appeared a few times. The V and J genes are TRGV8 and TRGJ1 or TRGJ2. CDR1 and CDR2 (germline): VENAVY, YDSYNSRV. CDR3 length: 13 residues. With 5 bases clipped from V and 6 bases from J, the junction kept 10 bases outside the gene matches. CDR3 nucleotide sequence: TGTGCCACCTGGGCCAAGCATCGTTATAAGAAACTCTTT. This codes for CATWAKHRYKKLF.

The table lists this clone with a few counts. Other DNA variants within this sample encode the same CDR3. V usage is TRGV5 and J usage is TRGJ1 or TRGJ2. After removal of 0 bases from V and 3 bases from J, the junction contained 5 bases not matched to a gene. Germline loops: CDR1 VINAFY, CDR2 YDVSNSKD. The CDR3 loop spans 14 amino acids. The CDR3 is CATWDRPFYYKKLF. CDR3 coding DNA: TGTGCCACCTGGGACAGGCCCTTTTATTATAAGAAACTCTTT.

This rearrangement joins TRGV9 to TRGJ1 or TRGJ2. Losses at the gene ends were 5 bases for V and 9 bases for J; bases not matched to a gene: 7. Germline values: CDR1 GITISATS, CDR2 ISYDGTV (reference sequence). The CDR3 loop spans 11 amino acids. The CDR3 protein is CALWVNPKKLF. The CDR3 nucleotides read TGTGCCTTGTGGGTAAACCCTAAGAAACTCTTT.

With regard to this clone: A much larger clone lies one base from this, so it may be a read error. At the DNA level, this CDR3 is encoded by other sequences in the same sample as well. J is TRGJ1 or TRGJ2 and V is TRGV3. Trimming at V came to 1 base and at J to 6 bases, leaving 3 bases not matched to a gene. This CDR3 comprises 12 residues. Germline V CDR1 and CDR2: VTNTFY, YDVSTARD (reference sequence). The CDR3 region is CATWDRLYKKLF. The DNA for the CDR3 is TGTGCCACCTGGGACAGACTTTATAAGAAACTCTTT.

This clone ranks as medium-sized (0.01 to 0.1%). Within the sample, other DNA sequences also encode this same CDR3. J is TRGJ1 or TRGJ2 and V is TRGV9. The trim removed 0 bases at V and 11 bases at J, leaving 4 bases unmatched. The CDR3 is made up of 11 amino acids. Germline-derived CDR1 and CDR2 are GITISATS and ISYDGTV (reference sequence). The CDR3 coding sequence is TGTGCCTTGTGGGAGGTGCCGGAGAAACTCTTT. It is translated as CALWEVPEKLF.